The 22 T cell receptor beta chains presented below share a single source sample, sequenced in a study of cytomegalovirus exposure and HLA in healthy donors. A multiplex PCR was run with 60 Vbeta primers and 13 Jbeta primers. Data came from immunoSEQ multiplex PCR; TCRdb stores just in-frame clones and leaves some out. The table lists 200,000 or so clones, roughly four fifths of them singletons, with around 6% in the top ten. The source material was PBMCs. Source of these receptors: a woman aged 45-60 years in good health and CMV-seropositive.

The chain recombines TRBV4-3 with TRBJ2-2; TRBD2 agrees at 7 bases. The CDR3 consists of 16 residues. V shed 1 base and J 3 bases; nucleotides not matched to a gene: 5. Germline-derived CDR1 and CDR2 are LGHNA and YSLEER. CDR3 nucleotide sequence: TGCGCCAGCAGCCAAGGAACGGGAGGTGACACCGGGGAGCTGTTTTTT. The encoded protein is CASSQGTGGDTGELFF.

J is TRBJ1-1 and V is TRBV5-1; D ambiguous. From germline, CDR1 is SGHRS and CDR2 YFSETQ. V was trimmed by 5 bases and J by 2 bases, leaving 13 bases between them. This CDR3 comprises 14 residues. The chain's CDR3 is CASSYSGDNTEAFF. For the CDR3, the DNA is TGCGCCAGCAGTTATTCCGGGGATAACACTGAAGCTTTCTTT.

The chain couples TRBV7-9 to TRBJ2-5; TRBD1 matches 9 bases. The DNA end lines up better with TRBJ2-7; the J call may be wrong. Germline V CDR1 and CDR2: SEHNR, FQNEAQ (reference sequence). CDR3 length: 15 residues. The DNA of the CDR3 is TGTGCCAGCAGCCCTTGGGACAGGGCCATAAACGAGCAGTACTTC. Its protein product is CASSPWDRAINEQYF.

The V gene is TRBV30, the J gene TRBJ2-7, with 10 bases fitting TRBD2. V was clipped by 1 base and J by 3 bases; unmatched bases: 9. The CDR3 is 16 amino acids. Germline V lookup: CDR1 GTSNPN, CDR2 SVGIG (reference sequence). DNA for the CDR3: TGTGCCTGGAGTGCCCGGTTAGCGGGAGGCCACTACGAGCAGTACTTC. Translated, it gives CAWSARLAGGHYEQYF.

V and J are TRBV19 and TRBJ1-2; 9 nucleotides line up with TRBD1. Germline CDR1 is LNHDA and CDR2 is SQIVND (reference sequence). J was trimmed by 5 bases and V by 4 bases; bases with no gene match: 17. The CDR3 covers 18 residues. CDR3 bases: TGTGCCAGTAGTACAACTCCGGGACAGGGCTCTGGTCGTTATGGCTACACCTTC. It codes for CASSTTPGQGSGRYGYTF.

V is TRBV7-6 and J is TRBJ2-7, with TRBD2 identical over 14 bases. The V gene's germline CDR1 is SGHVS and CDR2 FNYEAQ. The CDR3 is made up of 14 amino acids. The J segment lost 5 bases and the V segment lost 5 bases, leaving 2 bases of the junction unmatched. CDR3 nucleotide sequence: TGTGCCAGCAGCACGGGACTAGCGGGAGACGAGCAGTACTTC. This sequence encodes CASSTGLAGDEQYF. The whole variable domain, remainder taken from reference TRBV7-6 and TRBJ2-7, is GAGVSQSPRYKVTKRGQDVALRCDPISGHVSLYWYRQALGQGPEFLTYFNYEAQQDKSGLPNDRFSAERPEGSISTLTIQRTEQRDSAMYRCASSTGLAGDEQYFGPGTRLTVT.

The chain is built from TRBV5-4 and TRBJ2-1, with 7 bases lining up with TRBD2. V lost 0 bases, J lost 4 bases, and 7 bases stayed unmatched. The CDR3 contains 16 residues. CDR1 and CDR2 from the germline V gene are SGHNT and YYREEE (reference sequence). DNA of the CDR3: TGTGCCAGCAGCTTGGACAGTGCGGGAGTTTACAATGAGCAGTTCTTC. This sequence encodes CASSLDSAGVYNEQFF. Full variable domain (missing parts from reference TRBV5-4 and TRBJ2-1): ETGVTQSPTHLIKTRGQQVTLRCSSQSGHNTVSWYQQALGQGPQFIFQYYREEENGRGNFPPRFSGLQFPNYSSELNVNALELDDSALYLCASSLDSAGVYNEQFFGPGTRLTVL.

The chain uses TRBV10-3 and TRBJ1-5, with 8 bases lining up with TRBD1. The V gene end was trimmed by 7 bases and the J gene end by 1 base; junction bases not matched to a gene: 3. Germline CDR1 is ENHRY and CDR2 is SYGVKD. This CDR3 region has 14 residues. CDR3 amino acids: CAIKRTGSNQPQHF. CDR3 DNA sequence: TGTGCCATCAAACGGACAGGGAGCAATCAGCCCCAGCATTTT.

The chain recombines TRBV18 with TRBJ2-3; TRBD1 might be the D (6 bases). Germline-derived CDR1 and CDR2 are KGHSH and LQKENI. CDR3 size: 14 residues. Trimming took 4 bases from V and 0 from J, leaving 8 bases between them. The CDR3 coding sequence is TGTGCCAGCTCACGAGGACAGAGCACAGATACGCAGTATTTT. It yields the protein CASSRGQSTDTQYF.

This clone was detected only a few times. CDR3 in amino acids: CASSVAPDNEQFF. CDR3 DNA: TGTGCCAGCAGCGTAGCCCCCGACAATGAGCAGTTCTTC. This chain connects TRBV9 to TRBJ2-1; D is undetermined. The germline V gene encodes CDR1 SGDLS and CDR2 YYNGEE. The CDR3 loop spans 13 amino acids. The V end lost 0 bases, the J end lost 5 bases, and 6 bases lay between the germline ends.

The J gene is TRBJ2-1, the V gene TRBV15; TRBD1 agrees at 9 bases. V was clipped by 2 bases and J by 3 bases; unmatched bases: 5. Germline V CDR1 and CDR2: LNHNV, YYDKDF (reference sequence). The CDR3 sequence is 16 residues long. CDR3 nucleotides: TGTGCCACCAGCAGATCTCAGACAGGGGGCTACAATGAGCAGTTCTTC. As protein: CATSRSQTGGYNEQFF.

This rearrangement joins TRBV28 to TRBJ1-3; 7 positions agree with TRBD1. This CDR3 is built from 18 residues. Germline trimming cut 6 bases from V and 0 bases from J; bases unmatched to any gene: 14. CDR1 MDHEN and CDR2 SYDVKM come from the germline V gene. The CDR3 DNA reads TGTGCCAGCAGCTCACCGTCGACAGGGCCCCCCTCTGGAAACACCATATATTTT. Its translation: CASSSPSTGPPSGNTIYF.

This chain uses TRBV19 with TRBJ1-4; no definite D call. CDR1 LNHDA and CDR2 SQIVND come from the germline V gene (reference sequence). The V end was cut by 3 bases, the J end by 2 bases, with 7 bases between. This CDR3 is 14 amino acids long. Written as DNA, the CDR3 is TGTGCCAGTAGTATTACAGTCACTAATGAAAAACTGTTTTTT. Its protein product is CASSITVTNEKLFF.

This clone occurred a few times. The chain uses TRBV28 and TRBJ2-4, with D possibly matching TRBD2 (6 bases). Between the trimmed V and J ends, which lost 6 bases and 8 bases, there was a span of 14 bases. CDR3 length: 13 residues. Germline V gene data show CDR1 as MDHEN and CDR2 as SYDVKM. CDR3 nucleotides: TGTGCCAGCAGGCGGGGACGGGTGGACATTCAGTACTTC. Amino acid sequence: CASRRGRVDIQYF.

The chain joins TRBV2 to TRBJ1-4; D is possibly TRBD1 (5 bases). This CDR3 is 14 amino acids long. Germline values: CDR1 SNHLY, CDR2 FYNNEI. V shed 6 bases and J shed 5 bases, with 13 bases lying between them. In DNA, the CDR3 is TGTGCCAGCAGCCGGACATTGAGGAATGAAAAACTGTTTTTT. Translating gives CASSRTLRNEKLFF.

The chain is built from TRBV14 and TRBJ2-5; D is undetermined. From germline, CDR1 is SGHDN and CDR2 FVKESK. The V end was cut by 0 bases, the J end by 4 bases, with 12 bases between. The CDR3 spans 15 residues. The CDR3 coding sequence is TGTGCCAGCAGCCAAGAGTCTTCTTCCCCAGAGACCCAGTACTTC. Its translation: CASSQESSSPETQYF.

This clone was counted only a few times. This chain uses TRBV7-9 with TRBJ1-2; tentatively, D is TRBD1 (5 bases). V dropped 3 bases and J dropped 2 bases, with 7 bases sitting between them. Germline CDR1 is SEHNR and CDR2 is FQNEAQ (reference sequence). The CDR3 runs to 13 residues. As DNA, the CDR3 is TGTGCCAGCAGCTTGGGACTGAACTATGGCTACACCTTC. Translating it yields CASSLGLNYGYTF.

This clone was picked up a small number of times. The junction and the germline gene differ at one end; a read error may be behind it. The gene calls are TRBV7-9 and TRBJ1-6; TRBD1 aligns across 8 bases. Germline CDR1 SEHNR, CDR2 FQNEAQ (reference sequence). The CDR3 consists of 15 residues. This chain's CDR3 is CSSSPGQGGNSPLHF. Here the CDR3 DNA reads TGTTCCAGCAGCCCCGGACAGGGTGGAAATTCACCCCTCCACTTT.

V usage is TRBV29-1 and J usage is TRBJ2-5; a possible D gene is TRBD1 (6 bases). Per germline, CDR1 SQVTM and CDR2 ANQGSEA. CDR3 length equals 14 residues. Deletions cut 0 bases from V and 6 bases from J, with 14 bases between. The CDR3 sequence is CSVEDTGTGKTQYF. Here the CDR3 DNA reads TGCAGCGTTGAAGATACAGGGACCGGCAAGACCCAGTACTTC.

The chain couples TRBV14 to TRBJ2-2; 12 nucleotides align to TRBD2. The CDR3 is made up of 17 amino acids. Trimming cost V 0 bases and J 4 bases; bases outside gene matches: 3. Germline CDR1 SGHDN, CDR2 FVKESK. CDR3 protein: CASSQDRLAGVTGELFF. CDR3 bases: TGTGCCAGCAGCCAAGATAGACTAGCGGGAGTCACCGGGGAGCTGTTTTTT.

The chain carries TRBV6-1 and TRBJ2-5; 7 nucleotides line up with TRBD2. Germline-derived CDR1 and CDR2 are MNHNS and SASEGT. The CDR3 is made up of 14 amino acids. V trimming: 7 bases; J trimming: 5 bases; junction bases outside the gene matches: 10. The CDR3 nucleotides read TGTGCCAGCAAACTCCTAGGGAGGGAGGAGACCCAGTACTTC. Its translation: CASKLLGREETQYF.

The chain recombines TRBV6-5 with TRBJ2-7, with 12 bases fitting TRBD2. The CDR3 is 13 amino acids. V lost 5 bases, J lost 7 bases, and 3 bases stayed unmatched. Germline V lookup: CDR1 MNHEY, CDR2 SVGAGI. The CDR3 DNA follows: TGTGCCAGCAGTCACGGACTAGCGGGGGAGCAGTACTTC. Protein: CASSHGLAGEQYF.